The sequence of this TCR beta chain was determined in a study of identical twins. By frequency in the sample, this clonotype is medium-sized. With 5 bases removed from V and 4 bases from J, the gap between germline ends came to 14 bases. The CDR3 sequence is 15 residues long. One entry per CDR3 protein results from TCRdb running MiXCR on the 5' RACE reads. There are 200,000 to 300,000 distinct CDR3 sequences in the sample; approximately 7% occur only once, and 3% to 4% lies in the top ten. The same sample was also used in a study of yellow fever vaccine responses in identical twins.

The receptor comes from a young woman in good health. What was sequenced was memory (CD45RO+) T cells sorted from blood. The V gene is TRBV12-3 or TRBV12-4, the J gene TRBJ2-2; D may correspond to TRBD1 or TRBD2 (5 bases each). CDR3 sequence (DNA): TGTGCCAGCAGTGGCACGGGGCTAGGCACCGGGGAGCTGTTTTTT. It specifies CASSGTGLGTGELFF.